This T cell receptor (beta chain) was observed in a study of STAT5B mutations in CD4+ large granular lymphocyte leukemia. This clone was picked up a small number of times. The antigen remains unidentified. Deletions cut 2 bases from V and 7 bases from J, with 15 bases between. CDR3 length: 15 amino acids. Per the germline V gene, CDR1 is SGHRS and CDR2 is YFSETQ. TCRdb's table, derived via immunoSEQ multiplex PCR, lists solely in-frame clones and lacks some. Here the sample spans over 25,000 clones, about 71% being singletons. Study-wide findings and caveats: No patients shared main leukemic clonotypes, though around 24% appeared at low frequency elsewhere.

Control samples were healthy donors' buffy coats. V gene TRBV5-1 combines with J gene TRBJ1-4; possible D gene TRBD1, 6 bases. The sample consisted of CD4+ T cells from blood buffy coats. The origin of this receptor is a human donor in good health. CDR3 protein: CASSFQGIGGEKLFF. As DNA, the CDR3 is TGCGCCAGCAGCTTCCAGGGGATCGGAGGTGAAAAACTGTTTTTT.